The rows below give T cell receptor beta chains drawn from one sample of a study of shared clonotypes between healthy human individuals. Sequencing used immunoSEQ multiplex PCR; TCRdb keeps in-frame clones, though not all of them. The table includes a few million clones, approximately 95% detected once. The sequencing sample was made of naive CD4+ T cells from PBMCs. The receptors here all came from a man aged 18 to 30 in good health. Some clones in this sample may be carry-over from other donors' samples. Each CDR3 is given with its conserved first and last residue. D genes are given only for firm matches. The size of a clone is reported for some rows only, either as once, few or many, or as a class for expanded clones.

TRBV5-4,TRBJ2-2,-,-,TGTGCCAGCAGCTTGGCGGCGGGAACGAACACCGGGGAGCTGTTTTTT,CASSLAAGTNTGELFF
TRBV7-8,TRBJ1-3,-,-,TGTGCCAGCAGCTTAAGGGGTTCCGTTTCTGGAAACACCATATATTTT,CASSLRGSVSGNTIYF
TRBV4-1,TRBJ1-2,-,-,TGCGCCAGCAGCCCCATGGGAGGAGGATATGGCTACACCTTC,CASSPMGGGYGYTF
TRBV15,TRBJ1-2,-,-,TGTGCCACCAGCAGAGCGGGGGGGGGTTTTGGCTATGGCTACACCTTC,CATSRAGGGFGYGYTF
TRBV11-3,TRBJ2-2,-,-,TGTGCCAGCAGCTTAGATCGATGGGGGGACATCTCTAACACCGGGGAGCTGTTTTTT,CASSLDRWGDISNTGELFF
TRBV7-8,TRBJ2-2,once,-,TGTGCCAGCAGCATCGCCGGGACGGCGAACACCGGGGAGCTGTTTTTT,CASSIAGTANTGELFF
TRBV28,TRBJ2-3,-,-,TGTGCCAGCAGTTCCGGCCTCTCCGCTGTCCATTTT,CASSSGLSAVHF
TRBV7-2,TRBJ1-2,once,-,TGTGCCAGCAGCTTAAGTGGCAGTTTGGGCTACACCTTC,CASSLSGSLGYTF
TRBV19,TRBJ1-1,-,-,TGTGCCAGTACGAGCCAGCTTTGGGGGAACACTGAAGCTTTCTTT,CASTSQLWGNTEAFF
TRBV7-9,TRBJ1-5,-,-,TGTGCCAGCAGCCTTACAGGGACCCGTTTTAGCAATCAGCCCCAGCATTTT,CASSLTGTRFSNQPQHF
TRBV19,TRBJ1-2,-,TRBD1,TGTGCCAGTAGACGCCGCGGAACGGGCAGGGGGCCTGGCTACACCTTC,CASRRRGTGRGPGYTF
TRBV6-6,TRBJ2-7,-,-,TGTGCCAGCAGTCGACATAGCGAAACCTACGAGCAGTACTTC,CASSRHSETYEQYF
TRBV7-2,TRBJ1-6,-,TRBD1,TGTGCCAGCGACCCCGGGGGGACAGGGTACCATTCACCCCTCCACTTT,CASDPGGTGYHSPLHF
TRBV19,TRBJ1-2,-,TRBD1,TGTGCCAGTAGAGGCAGGGGGTATACCTATGGCTACACCTTC,CASRGRGYTYGYTF
TRBV6-5,TRBJ1-4,-,-,TGTGCCAGCAGTAAGGAGGGAAGGGGAAATGAAAAACTGTTTTTT,CASSKEGRGNEKLFF
TRBV15,TRBJ2-7,-,TRBD2,TGTGCCACCAGCACGGGACTAGCGGGCACCTACGAGCAGTACTTC,CATSTGLAGTYEQYF
TRBV5-4,TRBJ2-6,-,-,TGTGCCAGCAGCTTGGGAGGACGGACTGATAGGGCCAACGTCCTGACTTTC,CASSLGGRTDRANVLTF
TRBV28,TRBJ1-5,once,-,TGTGCCAGCAGTTTCCGTAGCAATCAGCCCCAGCATTTT,CASSFRSNQPQHF
TRBV18,TRBJ2-1,-,TRBD1,TGTGCCAGCTCACCAATGACAGGGCAACTAGTTTACAATGAGCAGTTCTTC,CASSPMTGQLVYNEQFF
TRBV28,TRBJ1-1,-,-,TGTGCCAGCAGTTTAGCTGCAGGGAGGATCACTGAAGCTTTCTTT,CASSLAAGRITEAFF
TRBV11-2,TRBJ2-7,-,-,TGTGCCAGCAGTCTCAAGCTGTCCTTAACGAGGGGCGAGCAGTACTTC,CASSLKLSLTRGEQYF
TRBV7-6,TRBJ1-1,-,-,TGTGCCAGCAGAAAAGCAAGTGGCACTGAAGCTTTCTTT,CASRKASGTEAFF
TRBV7-6,TRBJ1-5,-,TRBD1,TGTGCCAGCAGCCCAGGGACAGGGAACGGGGGTCAGCCCCAGCATTTT,CASSPGTGNGGQPQHF
TRBV5-1,TRBJ2-7,-,TRBD2,TGCGCCAGCAGCCCCGGGACTAGCGGGAGGTCCCCCTACGAGCAGTACTTC,CASSPGTSGRSPYEQYF
TRBV5-1,TRBJ2-1,-,TRBD2,TGCGCCAGCAGCTTGGAGGGGCTAGCGGGACCCTCCTACAATGAGCAGTTCTTC,CASSLEGLAGPSYNEQFF
TRBV28,TRBJ2-5,-,TRBD1,TGTGCCAGCAGTTTGGACAGGGGGCGTAGGCAGACCCAGTACTTC,CASSLDRGRRQTQYF
TRBV9,TRBJ1-1,-,-,TGTGCCAGCAGCGTCCTGGGCATGGGGACTGAAGCTTTCTTT,CASSVLGMGTEAFF
TRBV29-1,TRBJ2-7,-,-,TGCAGCGTCGAAGCTGACAGTTCCTACGAGCAGTACTTC,CSVEADSSYEQYF
TRBV7-2,TRBJ2-5,once,-,TGTGCCAGCACCCCCGGGACCGGAGAGACCCAGTACTTC,CASTPGTGETQYF
TRBV28,TRBJ2-6,-,-,TGTGCCAGCAGCCGCCTGGGGCTTAACTCTGGGGCCAACGTCCTGACTTTC,CASSRLGLNSGANVLTF
TRBV28,TRBJ1-5,-,-,TGTGCCAGCAGTTTACCGGGACTTACGTCTAGCAATCAGCCCCAGCATTTT,CASSLPGLTSSNQPQHF
TRBV9,TRBJ2-3,-,TRBD2,TGTGCCAGCAGCCCCCAGACTAGCGGGAGTACAGATACGCAGTATTTT,CASSPQTSGSTDTQYF
TRBV5-5,TRBJ2-3,-,TRBD2,TGTGCCAGCAGCTTGGGCGGGACTAGCGTGGGGGATACGCAGTATTTT,CASSLGGTSVGDTQYF
TRBV5-1,TRBJ2-5,-,-,TGCGCCAGCAGCTTGACCCCAGGGGCCGAAGAGACCCAGTACTTC,CASSLTPGAEETQYF
TRBV9,TRBJ2-2,-,-,TGTGCCAGCAGCGTAGGGCAGGGAACCGGGGAGCTGTTTTTT,CASSVGQGTGELFF
TRBV7-9,TRBJ2-2,-,-,TGTGCCAGCAGCTTGGGGGGAACGTTCGGGGAGCTGTTTTTT,CASSLGGTFGELFF
TRBV7-2,TRBJ1-1,once,TRBD1,TGTGCCAGCAGCTTAGTAGGGACAGGGGGAGCCGAAGCTTTCTTT,CASSLVGTGGAEAFF
TRBV28,TRBJ1-1,-,-,TGTGCCAGCAGTTTAAATAGACCGTTGATGAACACTGAAGCTTTCTTT,CASSLNRPLMNTEAFF
TRBV7-2,TRBJ2-7,-,-,TGTGCCAGCAGCCCGACGTCACGGGGACCCTACGAGCAGTACTTC,CASSPTSRGPYEQYF
TRBV6-5,TRBJ1-2,-,-,TGTGCCAGCAGTTACTCGGGGGCGCTGGCATCTGGCTACACCTTC,CASSYSGALASGYTF
TRBV28,TRBJ2-3,-,-,TGTGCCGTATGGTGGGAAGGAGATACGCAGTATTTT,CAVWWEGDTQYF
TRBV28,TRBJ2-6,-,-,TGTGCCAGCAGTCCCATCCGGCCCTCTGGGGCCAACGTCCTGACTTTC,CASSPIRPSGANVLTF
TRBV28,TRBJ1-5,once,TRBD1,TGTGCCAGCAGTAAGTTTGGACAGGGGGCGCCCGGTCATCAGCCCCAGCATTTT,CASSKFGQGAPGHQPQHF
TRBV5-1,TRBJ1-4,-,-,TGCGCCAGCAGAGGGGATAATGAAAAACTGTTTTTT,CASRGDNEKLFF
TRBV9,TRBJ2-3,-,TRBD1,TGTGCCAGCAGCGGGGGACAGGGTGGGACAGATACGCAGTATTTT,CASSGGQGGTDTQYF
TRBV18,TRBJ2-2,-,TRBD2,TGTGCCAGCTCACTCGGACTAGCGGGAGCCGGGGAGCTGTTTTTT,CASSLGLAGAGELFF
TRBV7-2,TRBJ1-3,-,-,TGTGCCAGCAGCCTCCTGACAGCCAGCTCTGGAAACACCATATATTTT,CASSLLTASSGNTIYF
TRBV7-2,TRBJ2-2,once,TRBD2,TGTGCCAGCAGCTTGAACCGGTACATTAGCGGGAGGGCCACCGGGGAGCTGTTTTTT,CASSLNRYISGRATGELFF
TRBV6-5,TRBJ2-7,-,-,TGTGCCAGCAGTTACCGGCAGGCTGGGGTCGAGCAGTACTTC,CASSYRQAGVEQYF
TRBV27,TRBJ2-1,-,TRBD2,TGTGCCAGCAGCCTAGCGGGAGGTGTGAATGAGCAGTTCTTC,CASSLAGGVNEQFF
TRBV6-1,TRBJ1-2,-,-,TGTGCCAGCAGTCCCGGGCAACTGGGCTATGGCTACACCTTC,CASSPGQLGYGYTF
TRBV11-2,TRBJ1-1,-,TRBD1,TGTGCCAGCAGCCCTCTAGCCACACAGGGGACCAGACGAAATGAAGCTTTCTTT,CASSPLATQGTRRNEAFF
TRBV5-1,TRBJ2-5,-,-,TGCGCCAGCAGCTTGAATCAAAAAGAGACCCAGTACTTC,CASSLNQKETQYF
TRBV10-3,TRBJ1-1,-,-,TGTGCCATCAGTGAGTCAGGGGGAGCTGAAGCTTTCTTT,CAISESGGAEAFF
TRBV7-2,TRBJ2-7,-,-,TGTGCCAGCAGCTTAGTTTATGTCGGAACATACGAGCAGTACTTC,CASSLVYVGTYEQYF
TRBV2,TRBJ1-5,-,-,TGTGCCAGCAGTGGTCAAGGGGCCCAGCATTTT,CASSGQGAQHF
TRBV2,TRBJ1-2,-,TRBD1,TGTGCCAGCAGATGGGACAGGGCAAGTGAGAATGGCTACACCTTC,CASRWDRASENGYTF
TRBV5-3,TRBJ1-1,-,-,TGTGCCAGAAGCGTAGTCGAGAGTGGTGGGAGTACTGAAGCTTTCTTT,CARSVVESGGSTEAFF